This T cell receptor beta chain was captured in a study of T cell responses to AZD1222 COVID-19 vaccine. Study-wide context: Recipients boosted at about 4 weeks or about 12 weeks are pooled. Study-level results: Donors were chiefly white British, with a greater number of females, and clonal diversity was perhaps underestimated. Spike-specific TCR repertoires showed rising breadth and depth after two AZD1222 doses. Repertoires in all cases were sampled only once the peak T cell response had passed.

CDR3 length: 16 residues. V gave up 6 bases and J gave up 4 bases, with 21 bases separating them. Per germline, CDR1 MNHEY and CDR2 SMNVEV (reference sequence). Libraries were prepared by immunoSEQ multiplex PCR; TCRdb keeps only in-frame clonotypes and omits some of them. The repertoire holds about 120,000 clones, with 92% as singletons. Details on this clone: Its antigen is unidentified.

The chain has TRBV27 and TRBJ1-2, with D possibly matching TRBD1 (6 bases). This TCR came from an adult in good health. The sample here was peripheral blood, taken on day 0 of AZD1222 vaccination. The CDR3 loop is CASSRAGQTLGYGYTF. CDR3 bases: TGTGCCAGCAGCCGGGCTGGACAGACGCTGGGCTATGGCTACACCTTC.